Shown below are 32 T cell receptor beta chains from a single sample sequenced in a study of blood T cells in healthy people across ages. Primed by a sample-barcoded 5' primer and a J-beta primer mix, a second PCR proceeded for about 6 to 12 cycles. One entry per CDR3 protein, called by TCRdb with MiXCR from the 5' RACE reads. Here the sample spans 850,000 to 1,000,000 distinct CDR3 sequences, roughly 52% being singletons. The sequencing sample was made of blood. Source of these receptors: a man aged 25-45 years in good health.

This CDR3 reads CASSVLLAGGVVTDTQYF. Here the CDR3 DNA reads TGTGCCAGCAGCGTACTTCTAGCGGGGGGGGTTGTGACAGATACGCAGTATTTT. J is TRBJ2-3 and V is TRBV9; 12 bases are a match to TRBD2. The CDR3 runs 18 residues. J was trimmed by 3 bases and V by 1 base; bases with no gene match: 9. Per germline, CDR1 SGDLS and CDR2 YYNGEE.

The rearrangement uses TRBV28 and TRBJ1-2, with a tentative D call TRBD1 (6 bases). V was pared by 5 bases and J by 8 bases, with 15 bases between. Germline-derived CDR1 and CDR2 are MDHEN and SYDVKM. CDR3 length equals 13 residues. CDR3 bases: TGTGCCAGCAGTGGGGGGGGCGCGAGAGGCTACACCTTC. This sequence encodes CASSGGGARGYTF.

This chain uses TRBV12-3 or TRBV12-4 with TRBJ2-2; 8 nucleotides line up with TRBD1. This CDR3 is built from 14 residues. Losses at the gene ends were 4 bases for V and 5 bases for J; bases not matched to a gene: 3. The CDR3 spells CASSSGGRTGELFF. The CDR3 DNA is TGTGCCAGCAGTTCAGGGGGCCGGACCGGGGAGCTGTTTTTT.

V gene TRBV7-9 combines with J gene TRBJ2-7, with TRBD1 as a possible D gene (6 bases). Deletions cut 0 bases from V and 3 bases from J, with 12 bases between. From germline, CDR1 is SEHNR and CDR2 FQNEAQ (reference sequence). The CDR3 has 15 amino acids. This CDR3 reads CASSLAQGYYYEQYF. For the CDR3, the DNA is TGTGCCAGCAGCTTAGCACAGGGCTACTACTACGAGCAGTACTTC. The variable domain in full, completed from reference TRBV7-9 and TRBJ2-7, reads DTGVSQNPRHKITKRGQNVTFRCDPISEHNRLYWYRQTLGQGPEFLTYFQNEAQLEKSRLLSDRFSAERPKGSFSTLEIQRTEQGDSAMYLCASSLAQGYYYEQYFGPGTRLTVT.

J is TRBJ2-1 and V is TRBV4-1; 7 bases are shared with TRBD2. The CDR3 has 17 amino acids. The germline CDR1 and CDR2 sequences are MGHRA and YSYEKL. V trimming: 1 base; J trimming: 5 bases; junction bases outside the gene matches: 11. CDR3 region: CASSQANLGLADNEQFF. CDR3 bases: TGCGCCAGCAGCCAAGCTAATCTTGGGCTAGCGGACAATGAGCAGTTCTTC.

The rearrangement joins TRBV5-6 to TRBJ2-3, with a weak D call TRBD1 (5 bases). CDR1 SGHDT and CDR2 YYEEEE come from the germline V gene. The CDR3 has 13 amino acids. Trimming left V 10 bases short and J 2 bases short, with 14 bases between. The CDR3 DNA follows: TGTGCCGGATCTCGGACATACACAGATACGCAGTATTTT. As protein: CAGSRTYTDTQYF.

This sequence joins TRBV11-1 and TRBJ1-2; D possibly corresponds to TRBD1 (5 bases). Trimming cost V 7 bases and J 4 bases, with 13 bases left between them. Germline V gene lookup returns CDR1 SGHAT and CDR2 FQDESV (reference sequence). This CDR3 has 13 amino acids. The CDR3 spells CASTLGTGYGYTF. The CDR3 DNA is TGTGCCAGCACCCTGGGAACAGGCTATGGCTACACCTTC.

The CDR3, as DNA: TGTGCCAGCAGCTACGGACAGTTATATCAGCCCCAGCATTTT. Encoded protein: CASSYGQLYQPQHF. This chain connects TRBV2 to TRBJ1-5, with D possibly matching TRBD1 (6 bases). Deletions cut 6 bases from V and 5 bases from J, with 14 bases between. The length of the CDR3 is 14 residues. CDR1 is SNHLY, CDR2 FYNNEI, per germline.

About this clonotype itself: A read error may account for a junction end that differs from germline. CDR3 amino acids: CASGQGQGRNEQYF. The CDR3 coding sequence is TGTGCCAGCGGCCAAGGACAGGGACGGAACGAGCAGTACTTC. The genes are TRBV3-1 and TRBJ2-7; 8 nucleotides match TRBD1. This CDR3 is 14 amino acids long. From germline, CDR1 is LGHDT and CDR2 YNNKEL (reference sequence).

This clonotype has a handful of counts. This chain links TRBV25-1 with TRBJ1-1, with 7 bases aligning to TRBD1. The CDR3 spans 14 residues. V was clipped by 6 bases and J by 1 base; unmatched bases: 5. Germline CDR1 and CDR2: MGHDK and SYGVNS. CDR3 nucleotides: TGTGCCAGCAGCAGACAGGGCGCGAACACTGAAGCTTTCTTT. This encodes CASSRQGANTEAFF.

V is TRBV28 and J is TRBJ2-2, with D hard to call. Germline assignment: CDR1 MDHEN and CDR2 SYDVKM. The V end was cut by 6 bases, the J end by 6 bases, with 8 bases between. The CDR3 totals 12 residues. CDR3 amino acids: CASRHGAGELFF. The CDR3, as DNA: TGTGCCAGCAGACACGGCGCCGGGGAGCTGTTTTTT.

The rearrangement joins TRBV6-6 to TRBJ1-5; D is unresolved. V lost 7 bases and J lost 1, with 11 bases in between. This CDR3 is 14 amino acids long. Per germline, CDR1 MNHNY and CDR2 SVGAGI (reference sequence). The CDR3 sequence is CASTDQGSNQPQHF. The CDR3 DNA follows: TGTGCCAGCACTGATCAAGGGAGCAATCAGCCCCAGCATTTT.

The chain links TRBV7-2 to TRBJ1-1; TRBD1 agrees at 7 bases. The CDR3 sequence is 14 residues long. CDR1 SGHTA and CDR2 FQGNSA come from the germline V gene. The ends lost 1 base at V and 3 bases at J; junction bases unmatched: 2. In DNA, the CDR3 is TGTGCCAGCAGCTTAGTGACAGGGTACACTGAAGCTTTCTTT. This sequence encodes CASSLVTGYTEAFF.

The chain combines TRBV7-9 with TRBJ2-5; perhaps TRBD1 as D (6 bases). CDR1 SEHNR and CDR2 FQNEAQ come from the germline V gene (reference sequence). The CDR3 totals 11 residues. The ends were cut back, 5 bases at V and 11 bases at J, with 12 bases in the middle. CDR3 DNA sequence: TGTGCCAGCAGCCCGGACAGATTGCAGTACTTC. It yields the protein CASSPDRLQYF.

This chain joins TRBV5-1 and TRBJ2-7; no firm D call. The CDR3 length is 16 residues. Germline V gene sequence: CDR1 SGHRS, CDR2 YFSETQ. Trimming removed 0 bases from V and 0 bases from J, with 13 bases in between. For the CDR3, the DNA is TGCGCCAGCAGCTTGGAGTCCCAAGTCAACTCCTACGAGCAGTACTTC. Translation gives CASSLESQVNSYEQYF.

The chain links TRBV6-4 to TRBJ2-3; D remains ambiguous. V lost 6 bases to trimming and J lost 5 bases, with 9 bases between them. CDR1 is MRHNA, CDR2 SNTAGT, per germline. CDR3 length equals 12 residues. CDR3 nucleotide sequence: TGTGCCAGCAGCTCACAAGGAGATACGCAGTATTTT. Encoded protein: CASSSQGDTQYF.

The CDR3 region is CASSQWGNRGTTLANYGYTF. The CDR3 DNA follows: TGTGCCAGCAGCCAATGGGGAAACAGAGGAACTACCTTAGCTAACTATGGCTACACCTTC. This chain uses TRBV16 with TRBJ1-2; D call uncertain. Trimming took 1 base from V and 0 from J, leaving 24 bases between them. The CDR3 spans 20 residues. Germline CDR1 reads KGHSY; CDR2 reads FQNENV.

The chain recombines TRBV3-1 with TRBJ1-2; D remains ambiguous. V was cut by 1 base and J by 0 bases, with 9 bases left in between. Per the germline V gene, CDR1 is LGHDT and CDR2 is YNNKEL (reference sequence). The CDR3 runs 15 residues. This CDR3 is CASSQVSTANYGYTF. CDR3 in DNA: TGTGCCAGCAGCCAAGTTAGCACAGCTAACTATGGCTACACCTTC.

In the case of this clonotype: One end of the junction is discordant with germline, which a read error may explain. The genes are TRBV29-1 and TRBJ2-3, with 8 bases that match TRBD1. The CDR3 extends over 12 amino acids. The germline gives CDR1 SQVTM, CDR2 ANQGSEA. Here the CDR3 reads CGVDRGRSAQYF. CDR3 nucleotide sequence: TGCGGCGTTGACAGGGGTCGGTCGGCGCAGTATTTT.

The V call is TRBV3-1, the J call TRBJ2-3, with D perhaps assigned TRBD1 or TRBD2 (5 bases each). The CDR3 extends over 17 amino acids. Germline V gives CDR1 LGHDT, CDR2 YNNKEL (reference sequence). Trimming pared 1 base from V and 2 bases from J, leaving 16 bases between. CDR3 region: CASSQGGTYTYTDTQYF. The CDR3 DNA is TGTGCCAGCAGCCAAGGGGGGACCTATACATACACAGATACGCAGTATTTT.

The CDR3 DNA reads TGTGCCAGCACTCTAGGGGGGTTTGACACTGAAGCTTTCTTT. Translation gives CASTLGGFDTEAFF. The rearrangement uses TRBV28 and TRBJ1-1, with D possibly being TRBD1 (6 bases). Trimming took off 7 bases at V and 3 bases at J, with 15 bases between the two ends. The CDR3 runs 14 residues. The germline gives CDR1 MDHEN, CDR2 SYDVKM.

The chain recombines TRBV4-2 with TRBJ2-5; D remains unclear. The germline V gene has CDR1 LGHNA and CDR2 YNFKEQ. The V and J ends lost 0 bases and 1 base respectively, with 21 bases between them. The CDR3 is 19 amino acids. The chain's CDR3 is CASSQDILGFTGSQETQYF. CDR3 coding DNA: TGTGCCAGCAGCCAAGATATTCTAGGCTTTACGGGCTCCCAAGAGACCCAGTACTTC.

The rearrangement uses TRBV10-3 and TRBJ2-5; TRBD1 agrees at 9 bases. The tail of the sequence fits TRBJ2-7 better, so the J call may be wrong. Germline V gene data show CDR1 as ENHRY and CDR2 as SYGVKD. CDR3 size: 14 residues. The chain's CDR3 is CAISVGQGTNEQYF. The CDR3 coding sequence is TGTGCCATCAGTGTGGGACAGGGTACCAACGAGCAGTACTTC.

This clonotype was seen a few times. The chain links TRBV6-1 to TRBJ2-7; tentative D call: TRBD2 (5 bases). CDR3 length: 16 residues. Trimming left V 4 bases short and J 7 bases short, with 23 bases between. Germline V gene data show CDR1 as MNHNS and CDR2 as SASEGT. The CDR3: CASSVGKRSHPEEQYF. Written as DNA, the CDR3 is TGTGCCAGCAGTGTAGGTAAGCGGTCCCATCCGGAGGAGCAGTACTTC.

This clonotype was counted between two and nine times. This chain joins TRBV20-1 and TRBJ2-5; 13 bases line up with TRBD2. The CDR3 loop spans 15 amino acids. V shed 5 bases, J shed 0 bases, and the junction held 3 bases outside the gene matches. Looked up from germline, CDR1 is DFQATT and CDR2 is SNEGSKA (reference sequence). The CDR3 nucleotides are TGCAGTGCTTTAGGGACTAGCGGGGACCAAGAGACCCAGTACTTC. This encodes CSALGTSGDQETQYF.

The chain links TRBV7-3 to TRBJ2-5; D might be TRBD1 or TRBD2, each matching 5 bases. This CDR3 has 16 amino acids. The germline V gene has CDR1 SGHTA and CDR2 FQGTGA. Trimming left V 1 base short and J 5 bases short, with 17 bases between. The CDR3 spells CASSLSGGYGCETQYF. In DNA form, the CDR3 reads TGTGCCAGCAGCTTAAGTGGGGGATATGGTTGTGAGACCCAGTACTTC. Full variable domain (missing parts from reference TRBV7-3 and TRBJ2-5): GAGVSQTPSNKVTEKGKYVELRCDPISGHTALYWYRQSLGQGPEFLIYFQGTGAADDSGLPNDRFFAVRPEGSVSTLKIQRTERGDSAVYLCASSLSGGYGCETQYFGPGTRLLVL.

The genes are TRBV20-1 and TRBJ2-1, with D possibly TRBD2 on 5 matching bases. This CDR3 region has 16 residues. V lost 6 bases, J lost 0 bases, and 18 bases lay in between. Per the germline V gene, CDR1 is DFQATT and CDR2 is SNEGSKA (reference sequence). CDR3 DNA: TGCAGTGCAGTAGTTAGAGGGATCTCCTCCTACAATGAGCAGTTCTTC. This encodes CSAVVRGISSYNEQFF.

This chain joins TRBV3-1 and TRBJ1-2, with D possibly TRBD1 on 5 matching bases. Germline V CDR1 and CDR2: LGHDT, YNNKEL (reference sequence). The ends were cut back, 0 bases at V and 3 bases at J, with 11 bases in the middle. The CDR3 is made up of 15 amino acids. The CDR3 bases are TGTGCCAGCAGCCAAGACGCTCAGGGAGACTATGGCTACACCTTC. It is translated as CASSQDAQGDYGYTF.

This clonotype was seen only a few times. The CDR3 region has the DNA TGTGCCATCCCCAGGACTAGCGGGGTGGAGAATGAGCAGTTCTTC. Translating gives CAIPRTSGVENEQFF. This chain connects TRBV10-3 to TRBJ2-1, with TRBD2 matching over 12 bases. CDR1 and CDR2 from the germline V gene are ENHRY and SYGVKD. CDR3 length: 15 residues. The J segment lost 7 bases and the V segment lost 8 bases, leaving 9 bases of the junction unmatched.

The rearrangement uses TRBV7-9 and TRBJ2-1; D may be TRBD2 (6 bases). V lost 5 bases and J 4 bases, leaving 18 bases between the germline ends. The germline CDR1 and CDR2 sequences are SEHNR and FQNEAQ (reference sequence). The CDR3 loop spans 16 amino acids. This chain's CDR3 is CASSHRDSIRYNEQFF. CDR3 coding DNA: TGTGCCAGCAGCCACCGGGACTCCATTCGTTACAATGAGCAGTTCTTC. The full variable domain, in which reference TRBV7-9 and TRBJ2-1 provide the parts outside the CDR3, is DTGVSQNPRHKITKRGQNVTFRCDPISEHNRLYWYRQTLGQGPEFLTYFQNEAQLEKSRLLSDRFSAERPKGSFSTLEIQRTEQGDSAMYLCASSHRDSIRYNEQFFGPGTRLTVL.

This clonotype occurred once. V usage is TRBV3-1 and J usage is TRBJ1-6; D gene uncertain. The CDR3 runs 14 residues. CDR1 and CDR2 (germline): LGHDT, YNNKEL (reference sequence). The V end lost 0 bases, the J end lost 8 bases, and 8 bases lay between the germline ends. CDR3 in amino acids: CASSQEGSDSPLHF. For the CDR3, the DNA is TGTGCCAGCAGCCAAGAAGGGTCCGATTCACCCCTCCACTTT.

This clonotype was picked up one time. J is TRBJ2-1 and V is TRBV3-1; D is unresolved. Trimming left V 0 bases short and J 3 bases short, with 9 bases between. The CDR3 sequence is 15 residues long. The germline gives CDR1 LGHDT, CDR2 YNNKEL (reference sequence). CDR3 DNA sequence: TGTGCCAGCAGCCAAGACAGGTACATCTACAATGAGCAGTTCTTC. Translated: CASSQDRYIYNEQFF.